The 4 T cell receptor beta chains listed next were all sequenced from one sample in a study of TIL therapy for anti-PD-1-resistant metastatic lung cancer listed by TCRdb under 2021. In light of the paper, this sample's time point label describes: pre-treatment sample, taken before nivolumab and TIL therapy. TCR beta CDR3 regions were amplified from genomic DNA with the immunoSEQ v3 hsTCRB kit using bias-controlled multiplex PCR. As stored in TCRdb, this immuneACCESS dataset retains in-frame rearrangements with V and J assigned. A fraction of the clones does not appear; measured against another copy, unresolved V genes explain less than half of the discrepancy, and the remainder lacks a known reason. Here the sample has tens of thousands of clones; roughly 69% occur a single time. The ten largest clones capture approximately 2.5% of the sample. The specimen comprised blood, sampled at baseline. The receptors shown here come from a woman between 30 and 80 years old with non-small cell lung cancer.

This clone appeared a few times. The rearrangement uses TRBV2 and TRBJ1-3; D uncertain. The CDR3 is 13 amino acids. Per the germline V gene, CDR1 is SNHLY and CDR2 is FYNNEI. Trimming took 7 bases from V and 3 from J, leaving 10 bases between them. This chain's CDR3 is CASKLRSGNTIYF. In nucleotides, the CDR3 is TGTGCCAGCAAATTAAGGAGTGGAAACACCATATATTTT.

The V call is TRBV6-1, the J call TRBJ2-1, with D possibly matching TRBD2 (6 bases). V lost 7 bases and J 3 bases, leaving 10 bases between the germline ends. The CDR3 length is 13 residues. Germline CDR1 reads MNHNS; CDR2 reads SASEGT. The CDR3 sequence: CASMAGNYNEQFF. CDR3 DNA sequence: TGTGCCAGCATGGCGGGGAACTACAATGAGCAGTTCTTC.

J is TRBJ1-2 and V is TRBV5-4, with D unclear. Trimming shortened V by 0 bases and J by 2 bases, and 8 bases separated the two germline ends. This CDR3 has 14 amino acids. Germline values: CDR1 SGHNT, CDR2 YYREEE (reference sequence). The CDR3, as DNA: TGTGCCAGCAGCTTGGCGGGTCAAAACTATGGCTACACCTTC. Protein sequence: CASSLAGQNYGYTF.

The chain has TRBV19 and TRBJ2-3; D perhaps matches TRBD2 (6 bases). Germline V gene sequence: CDR1 LNHDA, CDR2 SQIVND (reference sequence). Trimming cost V 5 bases and J 5 bases, with 14 bases left between them. The length of the CDR3 is 14 residues. The CDR3: CASSSPGAVDTQYF. Here the CDR3 DNA reads TGTGCCAGTAGTTCCCCGGGAGCGGTAGATACGCAGTATTTT.